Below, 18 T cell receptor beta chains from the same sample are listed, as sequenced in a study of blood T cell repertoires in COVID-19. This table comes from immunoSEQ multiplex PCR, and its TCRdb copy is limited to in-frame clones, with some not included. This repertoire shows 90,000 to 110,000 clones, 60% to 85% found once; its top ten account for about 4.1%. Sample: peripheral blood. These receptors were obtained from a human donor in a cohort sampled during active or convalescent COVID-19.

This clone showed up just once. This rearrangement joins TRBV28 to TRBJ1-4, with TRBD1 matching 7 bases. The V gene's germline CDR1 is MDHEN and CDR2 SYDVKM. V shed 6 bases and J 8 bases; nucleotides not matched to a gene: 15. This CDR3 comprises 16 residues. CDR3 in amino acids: CASRPLGQEGWEKLFF. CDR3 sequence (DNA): TGTGCCAGCAGACCTCTAGGACAGGAGGGTTGGGAAAAACTGTTTTTT.

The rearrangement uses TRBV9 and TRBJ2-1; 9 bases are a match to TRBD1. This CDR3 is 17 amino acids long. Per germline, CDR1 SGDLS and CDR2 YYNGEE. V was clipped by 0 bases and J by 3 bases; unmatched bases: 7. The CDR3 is CASSVGAGTGLYNEQFF. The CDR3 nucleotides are TGTGCCAGCAGCGTAGGGGCCGGGACAGGGCTCTACAATGAGCAGTTCTTC. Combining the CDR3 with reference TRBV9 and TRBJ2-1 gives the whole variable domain DSGVTQTPKHLITATGQRVTLRCSPRSGDLSVYWYQQSLDQGLQFLIQYYNGEERAKGNILERFSAQQFPDLHSELNLSSLELGDSALYFCASSVGAGTGLYNEQFFGPGTRLTVL.

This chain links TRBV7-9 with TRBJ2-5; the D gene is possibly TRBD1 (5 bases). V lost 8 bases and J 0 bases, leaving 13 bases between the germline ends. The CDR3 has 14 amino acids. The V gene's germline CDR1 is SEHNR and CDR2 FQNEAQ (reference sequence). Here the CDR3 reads CASADRRYQETQYF. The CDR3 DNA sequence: TGTGCCAGCGCAGACAGAAGGTACCAAGAGACCCAGTACTTC. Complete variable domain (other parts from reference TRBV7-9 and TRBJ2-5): DTGVSQNPRHKITKRGQNVTFRCDPISEHNRLYWYRQTLGQGPEFLTYFQNEAQLEKSRLLSDRFSAERPKGSFSTLEIQRTEQGDSAMYLCASADRRYQETQYFGPGTRLLVL.

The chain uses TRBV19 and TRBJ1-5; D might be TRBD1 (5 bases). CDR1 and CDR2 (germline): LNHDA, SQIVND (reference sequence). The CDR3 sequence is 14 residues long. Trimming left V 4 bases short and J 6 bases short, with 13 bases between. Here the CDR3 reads CASSTRDFAQPQHF. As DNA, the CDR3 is TGTGCCAGTAGTACCCGGGACTTCGCTCAGCCCCAGCATTTT.

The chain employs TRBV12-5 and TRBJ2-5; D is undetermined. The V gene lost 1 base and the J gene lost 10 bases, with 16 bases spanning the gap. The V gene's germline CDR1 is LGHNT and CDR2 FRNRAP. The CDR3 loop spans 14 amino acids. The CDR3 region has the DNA TGTGCTAGTGGTTTGGGGGCTCAGATCGTGAGCCAGTACTTC. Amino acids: CASGLGAQIVSQYF. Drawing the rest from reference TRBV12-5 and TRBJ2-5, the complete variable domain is DARVTQTPRHKVTEMGQEVTMRCQPILGHNTVFWYRQTMMQGLELLAYFRNRAPLDDSGMPKDRFSAEMPDATLATLKIQPSEPRDSAVYFCASGLGAQIVSQYFGPGTRLLVL.

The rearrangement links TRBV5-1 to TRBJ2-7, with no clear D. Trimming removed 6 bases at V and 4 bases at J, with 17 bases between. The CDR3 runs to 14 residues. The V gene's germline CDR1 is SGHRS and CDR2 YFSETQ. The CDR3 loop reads CASTLGNPIYEQYF. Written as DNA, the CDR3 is TGCGCCAGCACCCTGGGCAACCCCATATACGAGCAGTACTTC.

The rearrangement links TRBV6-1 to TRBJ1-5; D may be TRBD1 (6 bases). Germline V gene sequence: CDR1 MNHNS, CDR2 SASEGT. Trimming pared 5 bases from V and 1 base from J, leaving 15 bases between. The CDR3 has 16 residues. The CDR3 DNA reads TGTGCCAGCAGTCAAGACAGGCTCGGGAGCAATCAGCCCCAGCATTTT. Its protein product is CASSQDRLGSNQPQHF.

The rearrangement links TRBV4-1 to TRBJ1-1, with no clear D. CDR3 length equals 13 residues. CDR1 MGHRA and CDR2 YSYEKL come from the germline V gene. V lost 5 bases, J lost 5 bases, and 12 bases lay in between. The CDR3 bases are TGCGCCAGCAGCAAACGGACGGGAACTGAAGCTTTCTTT. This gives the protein CASSKRTGTEAFF.

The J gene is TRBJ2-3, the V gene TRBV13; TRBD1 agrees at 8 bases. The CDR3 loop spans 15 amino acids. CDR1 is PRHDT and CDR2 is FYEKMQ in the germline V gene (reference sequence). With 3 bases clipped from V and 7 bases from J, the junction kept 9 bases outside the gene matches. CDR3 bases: TGTGCCAGCAGCTTCGGGACAGGTCGTAGTAATACGCAGTATTTT. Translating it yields CASSFGTGRSNTQYF.

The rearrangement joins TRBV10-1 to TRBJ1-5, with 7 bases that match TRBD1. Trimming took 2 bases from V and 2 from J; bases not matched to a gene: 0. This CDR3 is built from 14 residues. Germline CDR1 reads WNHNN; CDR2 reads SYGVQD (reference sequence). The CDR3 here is CASSEDRGNQPQHF. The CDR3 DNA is TGCGCCAGCAGTGAGGACAGGGGCAATCAGCCCCAGCATTTT.

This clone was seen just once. For the CDR3, the DNA is TGCGCCAGCAGCTCGCAGGGTAACCCCTGGGATGGCTACACCTTC. Translation gives CASSSQGNPWDGYTF. The chain links TRBV5-1 to TRBJ1-2; the D gene is possibly TRBD1 (5 bases). Looked up from germline, CDR1 is SGHRS and CDR2 is YFSETQ. Between the trimmed V and J ends, which lost 3 bases and 6 bases, there was a span of 18 bases. This CDR3 has 15 amino acids. The whole variable domain, remainder taken from reference TRBV5-1 and TRBJ1-2, is KAGVTQTPRYLIKTRGQQVTLSCSPISGHRSVSWYQQTPGQGLQFLFEYFSETQRNKGNFPGRFSGRQFSNSRSEMNVSTLELGDSALYLCASSSQGNPWDGYTFGSGTRLTVV.

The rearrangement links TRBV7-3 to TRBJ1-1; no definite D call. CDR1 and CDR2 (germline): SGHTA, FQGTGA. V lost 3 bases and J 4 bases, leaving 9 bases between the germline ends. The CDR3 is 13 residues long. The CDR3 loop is CASSFELRTEAFF. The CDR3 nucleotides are TGTGCCAGCAGCTTCGAGCTTCGCACTGAAGCTTTCTTT.

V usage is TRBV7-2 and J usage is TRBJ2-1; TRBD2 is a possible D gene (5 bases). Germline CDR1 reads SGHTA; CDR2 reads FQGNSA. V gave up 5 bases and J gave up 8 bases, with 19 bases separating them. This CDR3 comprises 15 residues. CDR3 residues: CASSQKGLAGYEQFF. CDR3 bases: TGTGCCAGCAGCCAGAAAGGGCTAGCCGGCTATGAGCAGTTCTTC.

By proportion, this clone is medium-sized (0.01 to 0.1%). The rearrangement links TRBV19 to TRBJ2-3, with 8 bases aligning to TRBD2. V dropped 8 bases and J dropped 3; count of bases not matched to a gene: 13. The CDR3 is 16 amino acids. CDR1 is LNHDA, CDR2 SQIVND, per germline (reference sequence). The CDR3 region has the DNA TGTGCCAGTGCCCCGTACCCGGGGGGGAGGACAGATACGCAGTATTTT. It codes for CASAPYPGGRTDTQYF.

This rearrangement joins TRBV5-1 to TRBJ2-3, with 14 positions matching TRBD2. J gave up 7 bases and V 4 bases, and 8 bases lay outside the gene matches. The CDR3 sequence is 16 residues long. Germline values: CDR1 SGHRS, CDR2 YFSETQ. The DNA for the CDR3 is TGCGCCAGCAGCATGACTAGCGGGGGGGCCGGGAATACGCAGTATTTT. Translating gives CASSMTSGGAGNTQYF.

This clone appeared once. As DNA, the CDR3 is TGTGCCAGCAGCCAAGATTTTAACACGGGGATCTATGGCTACACCTTC. Encoded protein: CASSQDFNTGIYGYTF. This chain uses TRBV3-1 (or the pseudogene TRBV3-2) with TRBJ1-2; D not resolved. Germline V gene data show CDR1 as LGHDT and CDR2 as YNNKEL (reference sequence). Trimming took off 0 bases at V and 4 bases at J, with 15 bases between the two ends. CDR3 size: 16 residues.

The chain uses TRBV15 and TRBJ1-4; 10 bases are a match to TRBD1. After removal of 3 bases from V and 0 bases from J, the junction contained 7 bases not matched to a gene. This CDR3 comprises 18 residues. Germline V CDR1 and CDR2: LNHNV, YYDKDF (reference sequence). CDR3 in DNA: TGTGCCACCAGCAGGGAGGGGACAGGGGCTACAACTAATGAAAAACTGTTTTTT. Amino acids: CATSREGTGATTNEKLFF.

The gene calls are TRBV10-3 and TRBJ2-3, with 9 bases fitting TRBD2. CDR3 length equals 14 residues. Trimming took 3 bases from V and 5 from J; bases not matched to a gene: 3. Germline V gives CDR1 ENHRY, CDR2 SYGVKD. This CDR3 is CAISDPAGGDTQYF. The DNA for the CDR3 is TGTGCCATCAGTGACCCAGCGGGGGGAGATACGCAGTATTTT.